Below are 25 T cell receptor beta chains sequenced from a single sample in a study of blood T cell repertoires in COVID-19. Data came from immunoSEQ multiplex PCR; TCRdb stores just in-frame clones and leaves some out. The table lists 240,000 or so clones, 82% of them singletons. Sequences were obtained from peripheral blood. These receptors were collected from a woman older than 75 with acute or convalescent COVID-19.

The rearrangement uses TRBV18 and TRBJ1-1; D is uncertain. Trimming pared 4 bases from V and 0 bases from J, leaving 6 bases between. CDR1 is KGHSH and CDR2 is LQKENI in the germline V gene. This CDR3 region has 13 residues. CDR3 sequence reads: CASSLNMNTEAFF. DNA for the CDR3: TGTGCCAGCTCACTAAATATGAACACTGAAGCTTTCTTT.

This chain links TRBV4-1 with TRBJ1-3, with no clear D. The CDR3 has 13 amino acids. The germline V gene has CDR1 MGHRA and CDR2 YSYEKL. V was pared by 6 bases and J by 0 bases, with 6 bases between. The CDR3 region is CASRVSSGNTIYF. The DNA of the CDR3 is TGCGCCAGCAGGGTCAGCTCTGGAAACACCATATATTTT.

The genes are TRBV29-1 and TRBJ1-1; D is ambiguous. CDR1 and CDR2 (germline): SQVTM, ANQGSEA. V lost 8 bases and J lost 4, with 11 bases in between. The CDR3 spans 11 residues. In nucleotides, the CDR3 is TGCAGCCTCGGGGAGGGCACTGAAGCTTTCTTT. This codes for CSLGEGTEAFF.

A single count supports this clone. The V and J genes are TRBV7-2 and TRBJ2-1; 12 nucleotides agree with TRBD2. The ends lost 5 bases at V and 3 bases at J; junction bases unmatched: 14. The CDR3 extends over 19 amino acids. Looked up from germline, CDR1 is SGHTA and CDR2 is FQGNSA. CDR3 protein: CASSISQLTSGSIYNEQFF. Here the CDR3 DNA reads TGTGCCAGCAGCATCTCTCAGCTGACTAGCGGGAGCATCTACAATGAGCAGTTCTTC.

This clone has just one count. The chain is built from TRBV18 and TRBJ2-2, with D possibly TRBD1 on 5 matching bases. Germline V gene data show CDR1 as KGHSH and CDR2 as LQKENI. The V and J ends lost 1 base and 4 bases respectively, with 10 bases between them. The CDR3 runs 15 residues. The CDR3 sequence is CASSPRGRPTGELFF. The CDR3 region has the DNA TGTGCCAGCTCACCACGGGGCAGGCCCACCGGGGAGCTGTTTTTT. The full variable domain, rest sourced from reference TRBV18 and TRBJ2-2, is NAGVMQNPRHLVRRRGQEARLRCSPMKGHSHVYWYRQLPEEGLKFMVYLQKENIIDESGMPKERFSAEFPKEGPSILRIQQVVRGDSAAYFCASSPRGRPTGELFFGEGSRLTVL.

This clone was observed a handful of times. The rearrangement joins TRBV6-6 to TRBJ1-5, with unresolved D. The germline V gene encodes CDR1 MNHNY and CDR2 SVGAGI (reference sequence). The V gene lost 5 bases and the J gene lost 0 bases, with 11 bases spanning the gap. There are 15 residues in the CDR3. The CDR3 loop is CASSAPTNSNQPQHF. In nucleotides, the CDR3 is TGTGCCAGCAGTGCGCCGACAAATAGCAATCAGCCCCAGCATTTT.

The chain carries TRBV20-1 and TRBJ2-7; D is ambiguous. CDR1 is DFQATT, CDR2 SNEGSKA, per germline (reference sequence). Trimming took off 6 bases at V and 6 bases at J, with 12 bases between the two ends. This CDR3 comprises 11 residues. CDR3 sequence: CSASLGAEQYF. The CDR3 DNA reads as TGCAGTGCCTCACTGGGCGCCGAGCAGTACTTC.

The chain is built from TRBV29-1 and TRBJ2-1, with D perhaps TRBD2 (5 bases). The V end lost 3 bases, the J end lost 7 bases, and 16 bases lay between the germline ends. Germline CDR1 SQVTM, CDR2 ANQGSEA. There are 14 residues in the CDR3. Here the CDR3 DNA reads TGCAGCGTTGATTCTCTGGGTAGCGTAAATGAGCAGTTCTTC. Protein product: CSVDSLGSVNEQFF.

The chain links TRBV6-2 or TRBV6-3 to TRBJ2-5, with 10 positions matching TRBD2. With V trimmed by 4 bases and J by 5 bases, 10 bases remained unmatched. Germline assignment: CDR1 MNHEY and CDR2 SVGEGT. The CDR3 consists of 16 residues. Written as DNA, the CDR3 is TGTGCCAGCAGTTTTGGACTAGCGGAGAGATGGGAGACCCAGTACTTC. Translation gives CASSFGLAERWETQYF.

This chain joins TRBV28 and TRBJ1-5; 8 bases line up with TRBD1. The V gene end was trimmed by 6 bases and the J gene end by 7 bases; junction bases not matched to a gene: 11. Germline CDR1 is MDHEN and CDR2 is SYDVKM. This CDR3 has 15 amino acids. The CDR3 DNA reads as TGTGCCAGCAGAGGTCAGGGGGCACGTTGGCAGCCCCAGCATTTT. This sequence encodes CASRGQGARWQPQHF.

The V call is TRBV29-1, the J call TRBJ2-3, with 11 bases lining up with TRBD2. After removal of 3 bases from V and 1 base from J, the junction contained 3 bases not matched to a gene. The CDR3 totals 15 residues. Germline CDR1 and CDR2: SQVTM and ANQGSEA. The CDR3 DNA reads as TGCAGCGTTGAGAAACTAGCGGGGGGCACAGATACGCAGTATTTT. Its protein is CSVEKLAGGTDTQYF.

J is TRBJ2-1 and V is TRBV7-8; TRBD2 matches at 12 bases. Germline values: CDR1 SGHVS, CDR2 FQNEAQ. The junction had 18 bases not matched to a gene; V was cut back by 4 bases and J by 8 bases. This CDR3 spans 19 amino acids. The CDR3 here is CASSWLAGGPDGSRDEQFF. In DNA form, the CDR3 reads TGTGCCAGCAGCTGGCTAGCGGGAGGGCCTGATGGTTCTAGGGATGAGCAGTTCTTC.

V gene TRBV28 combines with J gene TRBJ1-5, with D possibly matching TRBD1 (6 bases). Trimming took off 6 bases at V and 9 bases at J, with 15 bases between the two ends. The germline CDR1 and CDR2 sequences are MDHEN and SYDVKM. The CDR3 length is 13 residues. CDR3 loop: CASREQGPRPQHF. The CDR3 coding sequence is TGTGCCAGCAGGGAACAGGGCCCACGGCCCCAGCATTTT.

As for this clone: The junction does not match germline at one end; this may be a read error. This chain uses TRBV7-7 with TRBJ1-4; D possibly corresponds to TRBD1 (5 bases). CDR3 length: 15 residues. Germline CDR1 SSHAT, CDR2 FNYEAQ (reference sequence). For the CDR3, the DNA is TGTGCTAGCAGCTTAGGGGTAGGGGTCGGTGAAAAACTGTTTTTT. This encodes CASSLGVGVGEKLFF.

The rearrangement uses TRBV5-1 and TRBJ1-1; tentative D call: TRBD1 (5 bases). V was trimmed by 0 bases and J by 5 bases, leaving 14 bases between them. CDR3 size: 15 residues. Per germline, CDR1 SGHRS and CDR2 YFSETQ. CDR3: CASSLAGGRGTEAFF. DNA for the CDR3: TGCGCCAGCAGCTTGGCGGGGGGGAGAGGGACTGAAGCTTTCTTT.

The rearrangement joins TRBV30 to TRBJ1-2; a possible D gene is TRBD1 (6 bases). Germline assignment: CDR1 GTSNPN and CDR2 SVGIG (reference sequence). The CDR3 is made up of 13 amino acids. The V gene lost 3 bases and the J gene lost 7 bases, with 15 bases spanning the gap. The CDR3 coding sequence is TGTGCCTGGAGCTTGCAGGGGAGCGGTGGCTACACCTTC. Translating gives CAWSLQGSGGYTF.

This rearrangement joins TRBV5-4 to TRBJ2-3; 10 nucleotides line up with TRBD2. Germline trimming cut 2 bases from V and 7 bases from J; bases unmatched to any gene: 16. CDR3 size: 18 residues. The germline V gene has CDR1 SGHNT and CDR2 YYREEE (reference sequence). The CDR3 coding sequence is TGTGCCAGCAGCTTTTATTCGCTCACTAGCGGGGCGCGGTATACGCAGTATTTT. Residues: CASSFYSLTSGARYTQYF.

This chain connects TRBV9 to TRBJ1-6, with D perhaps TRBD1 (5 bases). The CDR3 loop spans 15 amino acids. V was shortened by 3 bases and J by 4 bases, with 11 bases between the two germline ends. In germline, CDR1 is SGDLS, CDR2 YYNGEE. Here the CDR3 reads CASSAPGGYNSPLHF. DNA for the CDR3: TGTGCCAGCAGCGCCCCGGGGGGTTATAATTCACCCCTCCACTTT. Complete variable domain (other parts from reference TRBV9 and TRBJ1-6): DSGVTQTPKHLITATGQRVTLRCSPRSGDLSVYWYQQSLDQGLQFLIQYYNGEERAKGNILERFSAQQFPDLHSELNLSSLELGDSALYFCASSAPGGYNSPLHFGNGTRLTVT.

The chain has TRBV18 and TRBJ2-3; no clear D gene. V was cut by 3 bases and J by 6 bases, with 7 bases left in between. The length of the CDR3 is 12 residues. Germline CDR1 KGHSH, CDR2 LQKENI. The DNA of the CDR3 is TGTGCCAGCTCACCCCAATTGGATACGCAGTATTTT. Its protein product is CASSPQLDTQYF.

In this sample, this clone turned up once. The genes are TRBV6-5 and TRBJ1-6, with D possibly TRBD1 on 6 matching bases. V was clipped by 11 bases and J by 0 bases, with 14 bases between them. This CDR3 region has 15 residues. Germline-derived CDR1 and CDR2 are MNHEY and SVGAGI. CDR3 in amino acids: CASKGGSSYNSPLHF. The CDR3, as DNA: TGTGCCTCAAAGGGGGGGAGCTCCTATAATTCACCCCTCCACTTT.

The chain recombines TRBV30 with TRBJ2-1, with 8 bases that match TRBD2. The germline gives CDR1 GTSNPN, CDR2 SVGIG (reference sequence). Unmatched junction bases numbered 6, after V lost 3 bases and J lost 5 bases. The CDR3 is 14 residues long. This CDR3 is CAWRRAGANNEQFF. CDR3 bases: TGTGCCTGGAGGCGAGCGGGAGCGAACAATGAGCAGTTCTTC.

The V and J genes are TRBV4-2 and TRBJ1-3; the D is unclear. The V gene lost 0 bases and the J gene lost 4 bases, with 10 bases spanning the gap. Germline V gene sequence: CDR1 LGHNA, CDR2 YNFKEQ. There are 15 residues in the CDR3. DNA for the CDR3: TGTGCCAGCAGCCAAGAGCAGGTTGGGGGAAACACCATATATTTT. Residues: CASSQEQVGGNTIYF.

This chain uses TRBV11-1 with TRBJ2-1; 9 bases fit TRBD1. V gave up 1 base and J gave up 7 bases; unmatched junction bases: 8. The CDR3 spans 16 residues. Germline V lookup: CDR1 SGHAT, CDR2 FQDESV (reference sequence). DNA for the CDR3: TGTGCCAGCAGCTTAGGAGGGACAGGGTATCAAAATGAGCAGTTCTTC. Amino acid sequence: CASSLGGTGYQNEQFF.

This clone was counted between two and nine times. In nucleotides, the CDR3 is TGTGCCAGCAGCCCGGGCGGGGACTATGGCTACACCTTC. Residues: CASSPGGDYGYTF. The chain uses TRBV5-4 and TRBJ1-2; no firm D call. Germline V lookup: CDR1 SGHNT, CDR2 YYREEE (reference sequence). The germline V and J ends were trimmed by 4 bases and 3 bases, with 10 bases remaining between them. This CDR3 contains 13 residues. The variable domain in full, with the rest retrieved from reference TRBV5-4 and TRBJ1-2, is ETGVTQSPTHLIKTRGQQVTLRCSSQSGHNTVSWYQQALGQGPQFIFQYYREEENGRGNFPPRFSGLQFPNYSSELNVNALELDDSALYLCASSPGGDYGYTFGSGTRLTVV.

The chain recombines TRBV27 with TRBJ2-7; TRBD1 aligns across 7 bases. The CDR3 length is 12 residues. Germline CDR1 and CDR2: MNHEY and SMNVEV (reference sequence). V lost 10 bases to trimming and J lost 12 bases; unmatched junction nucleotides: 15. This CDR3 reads CATSRPWDSLYF. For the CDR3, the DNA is TGTGCCACCTCTAGGCCCTGGGACAGCTTGTACTTC.